The clone carrying this TCR beta chain was seen a handful of times. Its specificity is not known. At one end the junction does not follow the germline gene, possibly because of a read error. Exclusion followed for patients with uncontrolled infection, other autoimmune disease, pregnancy or lactation. This blood was taken when hyperthyroidism was first diagnosed, before any ophthalmopathy symptoms existed. The CDR3 is made up of 13 amino acids. Germline V CDR1 and CDR2: MNHEY, SVGEGT. Amplification of TCR beta CDR3 regions used RNA as the template. A first-round RT-PCR of the TCR CDR3 used the HTBI primer set. MiXCR was run by TCRdb on the multiplex PCR reads, yielding one entry per CDR3 protein. The sample has a few hundred thousand distinct CDR3 sequences; roughly 15% are singletons. The data derive from a study of T cells in Graves' hyperthyroidism and ophthalmopathy. Study results and caveats: Most expanded thyroid clonotypes above 0.001 recurred in blood. A model using 13 V-J features told ophthalmopathy apart from stable hyperthyroidism.

The rearrangement uses TRBV6-2 or TRBV6-3 and TRBJ2-1; no clear D gene. The sequence came from a woman between 40 and 50 years old with Graves' hyperthyroidism that later progressed to Graves' ophthalmopathy. Sequences were obtained from blood. CDR3 sequence: CAGSYDWDNEQFF. CDR3 DNA: TGTGCCGGCAGTTACGACTGGGACAATGAGCAGTTCTTC.